Each of the 3 T cell receptor beta chains below was sequenced from the same sample in a study of blood T cells in healthy people across ages. Together with a sample-barcoded 5' primer, a J-beta primer mix was included in a second PCR lasting roughly 6 to 12 cycles. TCRdb re-called the 5' RACE reads through MiXCR, storing one row per CDR3 protein. Altogether 650,000 to 1,000,000 distinct CDR3 sequences are present, roughly 40% being singletons, with the ten largest covering roughly 13%. Input material: blood. These receptors originate from a man in his late teens or twenties in good health.

The chain has TRBV28 and TRBJ1-1, with D perhaps TRBD1 (5 bases). The germline V gene encodes CDR1 MDHEN and CDR2 SYDVKM. The V gene lost 2 bases and the J gene lost 10 bases, with 8 bases spanning the gap. The length of the CDR3 is 11 residues. The CDR3 spells CASSLRGLAFF. The CDR3 bases are TGTGCCAGCAGTTTACGGGGGTTAGCTTTCTTT.

The chain recombines TRBV7-9 with TRBJ2-1, with D hard to call. The CDR3 sequence is 16 residues long. Germline V lookup: CDR1 SEHNR, CDR2 FQNEAQ (reference sequence). V lost 5 bases and J lost 7, with 21 bases in between. CDR3 amino acids: CASSPRIAASVNEQFF. The CDR3 bases are TGTGCCAGCAGCCCTCGGATAGCTGCCTCCGTAAATGAGCAGTTCTTC.

With regard to this clonotype: This clone may be a read error of a much larger clone one base away. This sequence joins TRBV29-1 and TRBJ2-5, with D unclear. This CDR3 is 15 amino acids long. Germline CDR1 SQVTM, CDR2 ANQGSEA. CDR3 residues: CSVHNRLADQGTQYF. The CDR3 DNA is TGCAGCGTCCATAACCGGCTGGCAGACCAAGGGACCCAGTACTTC.